One and the same sample provided the 27 T cell receptor beta chains below, sequenced in a study of T cell responses to AZD1222 COVID-19 vaccine. The data were produced by immunoSEQ multiplex PCR, yet TCRdb's version contains in-frame clones alone and is incomplete. This table has under 150,000 clones, about nine tenths appearing once. Source: peripheral blood, taken 28 days after the second AZD1222 dose. Receptors originate from an adult who received the AZD1222 COVID-19 vaccine.

In this sample, this clone turned up many times. The chain uses TRBV7-2 and TRBJ1-1; TRBD1 matches 7 bases. There are 15 residues in the CDR3. Per germline, CDR1 SGHTA and CDR2 FQGNSA. V lost 1 base, J lost 4 bases, and 6 bases stayed unmatched. CDR3 DNA: TGTGCCAGCAGCTTAGTACCAGGGGGAGGCACTGAAGCTTTCTTT. As protein: CASSLVPGGGTEAFF. The full variable domain, completed using reference TRBV7-2 and TRBJ1-1, is GAGVSQSPSNKVTEKGKDVELRCDPISGHTALYWYRQSLGQGLEFLIYFQGNSAPDKSGLPSDRFSAERTGGSVSTLTIQRTQQEDSAVYLCASSLVPGGGTEAFFGQGTRLTVV.

The chain recombines TRBV30 with TRBJ2-7, with 7 bases lining up with TRBD1. V shed 7 bases and J 2 bases; nucleotides not matched to a gene: 14. This CDR3 contains 15 residues. CDR1 GTSNPN and CDR2 SVGIG come from the germline V gene (reference sequence). DNA for the CDR3: TGTGCCTCTCTTAAGGCAGGGGGTAAGACCTACGAGCAGTACTTC. Translating it yields CASLKAGGKTYEQYF.

The V call is TRBV5-1, the J call TRBJ2-3; 7 bases are a match to TRBD1. V trimming: 1 base; J trimming: 4 bases; junction bases outside the gene matches: 3. CDR3 length: 14 amino acids. Germline-derived CDR1 and CDR2 are SGHRS and YFSETQ. CDR3 residues: CASSLLGGADTQYF. In DNA form, the CDR3 reads TGCGCCAGCAGCTTGTTAGGGGGCGCAGATACGCAGTATTTT.

The rearrangement uses TRBV7-8 and TRBJ2-7, with 11 bases that match TRBD2. The trim removed 1 base at V and 2 bases at J, leaving 10 bases unmatched. Germline V gene data show CDR1 as SGHVS and CDR2 as FQNEAQ. The CDR3 covers 18 residues. For the CDR3, the DNA is TGTGCCAGCAGCTTAGTTAAGGCCGGGACTAGCGGAACCTACGAGCAGTACTTC. Amino acids: CASSLVKAGTSGTYEQYF.

This clone was picked up one time. V gene TRBV28 combines with J gene TRBJ2-1; TRBD1 matches 10 bases. V shed 6 bases and J 4 bases; nucleotides not matched to a gene: 6. The CDR3 is made up of 15 amino acids. Germline CDR1 reads MDHEN; CDR2 reads SYDVKM. This chain's CDR3 is CASSETGGAYNEQFF. DNA for the CDR3: TGTGCCAGCAGCGAGACAGGGGGCGCGTACAATGAGCAGTTCTTC.

This rearrangement joins TRBV7-2 to TRBJ2-3; D is perhaps TRBD1 (7 bases). The CDR3 is 14 residues long. Trimming stripped 7 bases from V and 7 bases from J, with 18 bases between. CDR1 SGHTA and CDR2 FQGNSA come from the germline V gene. The chain's CDR3 is CASTLGGGRNTQYF. The CDR3 DNA reads as TGTGCCAGCACCCTAGGAGGGGGCAGGAATACGCAGTATTTT.

The V gene is TRBV7-9, the J gene TRBJ1-2; D is possibly TRBD1 (6 bases). The germline V and J ends were trimmed by 4 bases and 4 bases, with 13 bases remaining between them. The CDR3 runs 14 residues. Per the germline V gene, CDR1 is SEHNR and CDR2 is FQNEAQ (reference sequence). The CDR3 DNA follows: TGTGCCAGCAGCTCCCTGACAGGTAGCTATGGCTACACCTTC. It is translated as CASSSLTGSYGYTF.

V gene TRBV28 combines with J gene TRBJ2-3; D may correspond to TRBD1 or TRBD2 (5 bases each). V lost 7 bases, J lost 1 base, and 15 bases lay in between. CDR1 is MDHEN and CDR2 is SYDVKM in the germline V gene. The CDR3 loop spans 15 amino acids. The CDR3 region is CASTIRGAGTDTQYF. The CDR3 DNA follows: TGTGCCAGCACCATACGGGGCGCGGGCACAGATACGCAGTATTTT.

This sequence joins TRBV12-5 and TRBJ2-2; weak D call: TRBD1 (5 bases). The CDR3 runs to 15 residues. V was pared by 5 bases and J by 5 bases, with 15 bases between. Germline lookup yields CDR1 LGHNT and CDR2 FRNRAP. The CDR3 nucleotides are TGTGCTAGTGGTCTCTCGGCTCCAGGGACCGGGGAGCTGTTTTTT. Protein sequence: CASGLSAPGTGELFF.

The chain recombines TRBV7-2 with TRBJ2-7; no reliable D call. CDR1 and CDR2 (germline): SGHTA, FQGNSA. This CDR3 contains 12 residues. Trimming stripped 0 bases from V and 9 bases from J, with 9 bases between. The CDR3 nucleotides read TGTGCCAGCAGCTTAGCCCGCCCCGGGCAGTACTTC. It specifies CASSLARPGQYF.

The V call is TRBV7-9, the J call TRBJ1-2; D not resolved. V was shortened by 5 bases and J by 7 bases, with 14 bases between the two germline ends. Per germline, CDR1 SEHNR and CDR2 FQNEAQ (reference sequence). The CDR3 totals 13 residues. The CDR3 DNA is TGTGCCAGCAGCCCTGACTGGCTCGGTGGCTACACCTTC. Protein: CASSPDWLGGYTF. The full variable domain, rest sourced from reference TRBV7-9 and TRBJ1-2, is DTGVSQNPRHKITKRGQNVTFRCDPISEHNRLYWYRQTLGQGPEFLTYFQNEAQLEKSRLLSDRFSAERPKGSFSTLEIQRTEQGDSAMYLCASSPDWLGGYTFGSGTRLTVV.

The rearrangement uses TRBV7-3 and TRBJ2-3; the match to TRBD2 covers 7 bases. This CDR3 region has 17 residues. Germline V gene sequence: CDR1 SGHTA, CDR2 FQGTGA. The V segment lost 4 bases and the J segment 2 bases; nucleotides outside the gene matches: 12. The CDR3 DNA reads as TGTGCCAGCAGCTGGAGGGGTCCGGGAGGCTTCACAGATACGCAGTATTTT. Protein: CASSWRGPGGFTDTQYF.

The chain recombines TRBV27 with TRBJ1-5, with D possibly matching TRBD1 (5 bases). This CDR3 region has 12 residues. The germline V gene has CDR1 MNHEY and CDR2 SMNVEV (reference sequence). In DNA form, the CDR3 reads TGTCGGACACTTTCTGGCAATCAGCCCCAGCATTTT. It codes for CRTLSGNQPQHF.

V gene TRBV7-9 combines with J gene TRBJ1-2, with 7 bases that match TRBD1. Germline trimming cut 4 bases from V and 4 bases from J; bases unmatched to any gene: 9. The germline CDR1 and CDR2 sequences are SEHNR and FQNEAQ (reference sequence). The CDR3 loop spans 15 amino acids. In nucleotides, the CDR3 is TGTGCCAGCAGCTCACCGACAGGGTCGGGCTATGGCTACACCTTC. Encoded protein: CASSSPTGSGYGYTF.

CDR3 protein: CASSLGTSGYNEQFF. CDR3 coding DNA: TGTGCCAGCAGTTTAGGGACTAGCGGGTACAATGAGCAGTTCTTC. V usage is TRBV28 and J usage is TRBJ2-1; TRBD2 matches 12 bases. V lost 2 bases and J lost 4; bases outside the gene matches: 0. Germline V lookup: CDR1 MDHEN, CDR2 SYDVKM. The CDR3 totals 15 residues.

The gene calls are TRBV28 and TRBJ1-4; D may be TRBD1 (5 bases). Germline-derived CDR1 and CDR2 are MDHEN and SYDVKM. V was cut by 2 bases and J by 5 bases, with 18 bases left in between. The length of the CDR3 is 17 residues. CDR3 amino acids: CASSLNLDRSLNEKLFF. The CDR3 coding sequence is TGTGCCAGCAGTTTAAATCTCGACAGATCACTGAATGAAAAACTGTTTTTT.

The chain carries TRBV18 and TRBJ2-7; D unclear. The V gene's germline CDR1 is KGHSH and CDR2 LQKENI. The CDR3 totals 13 residues. V was trimmed by 3 bases and J by 4 bases, leaving 10 bases between them. CDR3 in DNA: TGTGCCAGCTCACCGGGCCCTTATTACGAGCAGTACTTC. It is translated as CASSPGPYYEQYF.

The chain joins TRBV29-1 to TRBJ1-4; D may be TRBD1 (5 bases). CDR3 length: 14 amino acids. The germline V gene has CDR1 SQVTM and CDR2 ANQGSEA. V lost 6 bases and J 2 bases, leaving 13 bases between the germline ends. The CDR3 DNA follows: TGCAGCGTCACCGCTCAGGGTACTAATGAAAAACTGTTTTTT. Its translation: CSVTAQGTNEKLFF.

The V call is TRBV6-5, the J call TRBJ2-7; 7 bases are a match to TRBD1. Germline V gene lookup returns CDR1 MNHEY and CDR2 SVGAGI. Trimming at V came to 8 bases and at J to 3 bases, leaving 7 bases not matched to a gene. This CDR3 is built from 13 residues. CDR3 sequence reads: CASGRQGLYEQYF. The CDR3, as DNA: TGTGCCAGCGGGAGACAGGGTCTCTACGAGCAGTACTTC.

The chain combines TRBV28 with TRBJ2-3; D remains ambiguous. Trimming removed 6 bases from V and 2 bases from J, with 15 bases in between. The germline V gene has CDR1 MDHEN and CDR2 SYDVKM. This CDR3 contains 15 residues. This CDR3 reads CASRSVWTTTDTQYF. For the CDR3, the DNA is TGTGCCAGCAGGTCAGTATGGACCACCACAGATACGCAGTATTTT.

V and J are TRBV19 and TRBJ1-3; D is perhaps TRBD1 (5 bases). Germline assignment: CDR1 LNHDA and CDR2 SQIVND (reference sequence). The CDR3 contains 14 residues. The V gene lost 8 bases and the J gene lost 2 bases, with 13 bases spanning the gap. The CDR3 reads CASQEGFAGNTIYF. The CDR3 DNA is TGTGCCAGTCAAGAGGGGTTTGCTGGAAACACCATATATTTT.

This clone occurred a few times. The chain has TRBV30 and TRBJ1-2, with a possible D match to TRBD1 (6 bases). CDR1 and CDR2 (germline): GTSNPN, SVGIG (reference sequence). The CDR3 covers 8 residues. The germline V and J ends were trimmed by 5 bases and 13 bases, with 8 bases remaining between them. The CDR3 sequence is CAWGGRTF. The CDR3 coding sequence is TGTGCCTGGGGGGGCCGCACCTTC.

The chain has TRBV4-3 and TRBJ2-2, with TRBD2 matching over 14 bases. The CDR3 has 17 amino acids. The junction had 8 bases not matched to a gene; V was cut back by 5 bases and J by 6 bases. Per germline, CDR1 LGHNA and CDR2 YSLEER. Here the CDR3 DNA reads TGCGCCAGCAGCGCGGGGACTAGCGGGAGACGGTCCGGGGAGCTGTTTTTT. Translation gives CASSAGTSGRRSGELFF.

The chain uses TRBV12-3 or TRBV12-4 and TRBJ2-1; D is unresolved. The V end was cut by 7 bases, the J end by 6 bases, with 10 bases between. This CDR3 has 12 amino acids. In DNA, the CDR3 is TGTGCCAGCACAGCTAGGGTCAATGAGCAGTTCTTC. It translates to CASTARVNEQFF.

The gene calls are TRBV2 and TRBJ1-1; 7 bases agree with TRBD1. V lost 8 bases, J lost 1 base, and 7 bases stayed unmatched. The CDR3 loop spans 14 amino acids. The germline CDR1 and CDR2 sequences are SNHLY and FYNNEI. CDR3 loop: CASGTVHQNTEAFF. In DNA, the CDR3 is TGTGCCAGCGGGACAGTCCATCAGAACACTGAAGCTTTCTTT. Looking up the rest from reference TRBV2 and TRBJ1-1 gives the full variable domain: EPEVTQTPSHQVTQMGQEVILRCVPISNHLYFYWYRQILGQKVEFLVSFYNNEISEKSEIFDDQFSVERPDGSNFTLKIRSTKLEDSAMYFCASGTVHQNTEAFFGQGTRLTVV.

The chain carries TRBV9 and TRBJ2-3; 12 bases are a match to TRBD1. The length of the CDR3 is 17 residues. The ends lost 5 bases at V and 6 bases at J; junction bases unmatched: 13. Germline CDR1 is SGDLS and CDR2 is YYNGEE. CDR3 nucleotide sequence: TGTGCCAGCAGTAAAAAACCGGGACAGGGGGCCGCGGATACGCAGTATTTT. This translates into CASSKKPGQGAADTQYF.

This chain uses TRBV7-2 with TRBJ2-7; the D call may be TRBD1 or TRBD2 (5 bases each). The germline gives CDR1 SGHTA, CDR2 FQGNSA. The CDR3 spans 13 residues. Trimming cost V 6 bases and J 3 bases, with 12 bases left between them. CDR3 nucleotide sequence: TGTGCCAGCAGTGGGGCGGGCAACTACGAGCAGTACTTC. This encodes CASSGAGNYEQYF.